This T cell receptor beta chain was captured in a study of T cells expressing NK-cell markers. Study as a whole: Out of eight donors sequenced, seven tested HCMV-seropositive and the remaining one seronegative.

The CDR3 runs 14 residues. Germline CDR1 DFQATT, CDR2 SNEGSKA (reference sequence). Libraries used 5'RACE template switching adding universal primer site and UMIs. Using the 5' RACE reads, TCRdb records one entry per CDR3 protein without DNA. The repertoire table contains about 390,000 distinct CDR3 sequences. The chain couples TRBV20-1 to TRBJ2-1. The TCR originated in a woman in her forties or fifties in good health. The sample was blood T cells: a sorted CD56 or NKG2C T cell subset, CD4+ or CD8+ T cells, or bulk PBMC T cells (not recorded which). This CDR3 reads CSARSGSANNEQFF.